The 18 T cell receptor beta chains below come from one sample, sequenced in a study of breast tumors, draining lymph nodes, adjacent tissues. MiXCR, run by TCRdb on the multiplex PCR reads, gives a single entry per CDR3 protein. The sample lists tens of thousands of distinct CDR3 sequences, roughly 59% occurring once. The source material was breast tumor tissue. Every receptor here comes from a female donor with breast cancer. Some clones in this sample may be carry-over from other donors' samples.

This clonotype was recorded at least ten times. The chain carries TRBV11-1 and TRBJ2-6; 7 nucleotides line up with TRBD1. The CDR3 is 17 amino acids. V lost 4 bases to trimming and J lost 4 bases; unmatched junction nucleotides: 10. Germline lookup yields CDR1 SGHAT and CDR2 FQDESV (reference sequence). DNA of the CDR3: TGTGCCAGCAGCTGGGGACAGACCCCTTCGGGGGCCAACGTCCTGACTTTC. Its protein product is CASSWGQTPSGANVLTF.

The table lists this clonotype with a few counts. This rearrangement joins TRBV7-6 to TRBJ2-7, with D possibly TRBD1 on 5 matching bases. The CDR3 is 13 amino acids. CDR1 is SGHVS, CDR2 FNYEAQ, per germline. The V gene lost 4 bases and the J gene lost 3 bases, with 10 bases spanning the gap. CDR3 residues: CASSSQGYYEQYF. The CDR3 nucleotides are TGTGCCAGCAGCTCCCAGGGTTACTACGAGCAGTACTTC.

This chain uses TRBV29-1 with TRBJ1-5, with 9 positions matching TRBD1. This CDR3 spans 14 amino acids. V gave up 7 bases and J gave up 4 bases; unmatched junction bases: 8. CDR1 SQVTM and CDR2 ANQGSEA come from the germline V gene. CDR3 sequence reads: CSAMLTGGNQPQHF. The CDR3 DNA reads TGCAGCGCTATGCTGACAGGGGGGAATCAGCCCCAGCATTTT.

The chain carries TRBV5-8 and TRBJ2-1; no reliable D call. Trimming left V 5 bases short and J 6 bases short, with 15 bases between. The germline gives CDR1 SGHTS, CDR2 YDEGEE. The CDR3 has 14 residues. CDR3 DNA sequence: TGTGCCAGCAGTACCGGCCCAGCTCGCAATGAGCAGTTCTTC. Residues: CASSTGPARNEQFF.

This clonotype occurred many times. The gene calls are TRBV19 and TRBJ2-7; 12 bases align to TRBD2. The V gene's germline CDR1 is LNHDA and CDR2 SQIVND (reference sequence). The junction had 1 base not matched to a gene; V was cut back by 2 bases and J by 2 bases. The CDR3 totals 15 residues. CDR3 loop: CASSIRTSGTYEQYF. Written as DNA, the CDR3 is TGTGCCAGTAGTATAAGGACTAGCGGGACCTACGAGCAGTACTTC. Full variable domain (rest looked up from reference TRBV19 and TRBJ2-7): DGGITQSPKYLFRKEGQNVTLSCEQNLNHDAMYWYRQDPGQGLRLIYYSQIVNDFQKGDIAEGYSVSREKKESFPLTVTSAQKNPTAFYLCASSIRTSGTYEQYFGPGTRLTVT.

This chain connects TRBV6-5 to TRBJ2-1; D is unclear. The V end was cut by 7 bases, the J end by 4 bases, with 17 bases between. Looked up from germline, CDR1 is MNHEY and CDR2 is SVGAGI. CDR3 size: 15 residues. CDR3 sequence: CASNPGSRVYNEQFF. CDR3 nucleotides: TGTGCCAGCAACCCCGGGTCAAGGGTTTACAATGAGCAGTTCTTC.

This clonotype has only a few counts. The chain recombines TRBV10-1 with TRBJ2-7, with D hard to call. V lost 0 bases and J 7 bases, leaving 10 bases between the germline ends. This CDR3 is 13 amino acids long. The germline V gene encodes CDR1 WNHNN and CDR2 SYGVQD (reference sequence). The CDR3 loop reads CASSESGFGEQYF. The CDR3, as DNA: TGCGCCAGCAGTGAGTCCGGGTTTGGGGAGCAGTACTTC.

In this sample, this clonotype is medium-sized (0.01 to 0.1%). This sequence joins TRBV7-2 and TRBJ2-1; 7 bases map to TRBD1. The ends lost 5 bases at V and 5 bases at J; junction bases unmatched: 6. Germline V lookup: CDR1 SGHTA, CDR2 FQGNSA. CDR3 length equals 14 residues. In nucleotides, the CDR3 is TGTGCCAGCAGCGAAAATCAGGGGGACAATGAGCAGTTCTTC. It is translated as CASSENQGDNEQFF.

The chain couples TRBV5-1 to TRBJ1-5; 7 bases agree with TRBD1. Trimming cost V 2 bases and J 3 bases; bases outside gene matches: 2. The CDR3 is 14 residues long. CDR1 SGHRS and CDR2 YFSETQ come from the germline V gene. This chain's CDR3 is CASSFDRANQPQHF. The DNA for the CDR3 is TGCGCCAGCAGCTTCGACAGGGCCAATCAGCCCCAGCATTTT.

This clonotype has a handful of counts. This may be a read error: a much more frequent sequence differs by one nucleotide. The chain joins TRBV5-4 to TRBJ2-3; D unresolved. Germline V CDR1 and CDR2: SGHNT, YYREEE (reference sequence). The V and J ends lost 5 bases and 8 bases respectively, with 12 bases between them. The CDR3 is 12 amino acids. CDR3: CASRQSPATQYF. CDR3 DNA: TGTGCCAGCAGGCAGTCCCCTGCTACGCAGTATTTT.

About this clonotype: A clone one base away is much larger, so this may be a read error. Because the CDR3 is missing its conserved closing phenylalanine or tryptophan, this is likely a read error. CDR3 bases: TGTGCCAGCAGTGGGGGTCTCTATTACCAAGAGACCCAGTACCTC. It yields the protein CASSGGLYYQETQYL. The chain combines TRBV6-2 or TRBV6-3 with TRBJ2-5; D possibly matches TRBD1 or TRBD2 (5 bases each). The CDR3 is 15 amino acids. The germline V gene encodes CDR1 MNHEY and CDR2 SVGEGT. The V end lost 5 bases, the J end lost 0 bases, and 13 bases lay between the germline ends.

V usage is TRBV19 and J usage is TRBJ1-3; perhaps TRBD1 as D (5 bases). V was shortened by 3 bases and J by 4 bases, with 13 bases between the two germline ends. The CDR3 extends over 15 amino acids. Looked up from germline, CDR1 is LNHDA and CDR2 is SQIVND (reference sequence). CDR3: CASSIGTSGGNTIYF. The CDR3 nucleotides read TGTGCCAGTAGTATTGGGACTTCTGGAGGAAACACCATATATTTT.

This clonotype has ten or more counts. The chain joins TRBV2 to TRBJ2-5; 10 positions match TRBD2. Per germline, CDR1 SNHLY and CDR2 FYNNEI. J lost 5 bases, V lost 3 bases, and 6 bases had no gene match. The CDR3 loop spans 15 amino acids. DNA of the CDR3: TGTGCCAGCAGTGAGCTTCTAGCGGGGGACGAGACCCAGTACTTC. Translating gives CASSELLAGDETQYF. Drawing the rest from reference TRBV2 and TRBJ2-5, the complete variable domain is EPEVTQTPSHQVTQMGQEVILRCVPISNHLYFYWYRQILGQKVEFLVSFYNNEISEKSEIFDDQFSVERPDGSNFTLKIRSTKLEDSAMYFCASSELLAGDETQYFGPGTRLLVL.

The rearrangement links TRBV20-1 to TRBJ1-4; D is possibly TRBD1 (5 bases). The CDR3 length is 14 residues. Germline assignment: CDR1 DFQATT and CDR2 SNEGSKA (reference sequence). With 3 bases removed from V and 7 bases from J, the gap between germline ends came to 15 bases. The CDR3 DNA sequence: TGCAGTGCTAGTAGTGCCCGGGACGGTGAAAAACTGTTTTTT. It is translated as CSASSARDGEKLFF.

Comments on this clonotype: This clone may be a read error of a much larger clone one base away. This sequence joins TRBV20-1 and TRBJ1-1; D not resolved. The germline CDR1 and CDR2 sequences are DFQATT and SNEGSKA (reference sequence). CDR3 length equals 14 residues. The V and J ends lost 4 bases and 4 bases respectively, with 16 bases between them. CDR3 region: CSANPLTESTEAFF. The CDR3 nucleotides are TGCAGTGCTAATCCTTTGACCGAGAGCACTGAAGCTTTCTTT.

As for this clonotype: An end of the junction differs from the germline gene, which may be a read error. The chain joins TRBV6-4 to TRBJ1-5; D is unresolved. CDR1 and CDR2 from the germline V gene are MRHNA and SNTAGT. This CDR3 spans 11 amino acids. The CDR3 DNA reads as TGTACCAGCAGAGAGAATCAGCCCCAGCATTTT. Translation gives CTSRENQPQHF.

This clonotype occurred many times. The chain employs TRBV5-4 and TRBJ2-2; 12 positions agree with TRBD2. V shed 3 bases, J shed 1 base, and the junction held 1 base outside the gene matches. CDR3 length equals 16 residues. CDR1 is SGHNT and CDR2 is YYREEE in the germline V gene (reference sequence). For the CDR3, the DNA is TGTGCCAGCAGCTCGGGACTAGCGGGGAACACCGGGGAGCTGTTTTTT. This sequence encodes CASSSGLAGNTGELFF.

This clonotype was recorded many times. The chain has TRBV29-1 and TRBJ2-3; TRBD2 is a possible D gene (6 bases). Germline V gene lookup returns CDR1 SQVTM and CDR2 ANQGSEA. The CDR3 covers 13 residues. V lost 3 bases, J lost 5 bases, and 12 bases lay in between. The chain's CDR3 is CSVEGEDQDTQYF. As DNA, the CDR3 is TGCAGCGTTGAGGGGGAGGACCAAGATACGCAGTATTTT.